Listed below are T cell receptor beta chains from one sample, sequenced in a study of graft-versus-host responses after intestinal transplantation. The method was immunoSEQ multiplex PCR; TCRdb's version includes in-frame clones alone and lacks a portion of them. The sample carries tens of thousands of clones, over 85% recorded once. This specimen consisted of PBMCs, obtained 26 days after transplant. These receptors were collected from a human patient who received an intestinal transplant, so some T cells may come from the graft donor. Each CDR3 is given with its conserved first and last residue. Fields, in order: J gene, clone size, V gene, D gene, CDR3 protein, CDR3 DNA. A D gene is named only where the DNA matches it firmly. Clone size appears in some rows only: once, few, many, or a class for an expanded clone.

TRBJ2-3 | few | TRBV6-4 | . | CASSDSETDTQYF | TGTGCCAGCAGTGACTCGGAGACAGATACGCAGTATTTT
TRBJ1-1 | few | TRBV6-6 | . | CASSIQGEAFF | TGTGCCAGCAGCATACAGGGTGAAGCTTTCTTT
TRBJ1-4 | . | TRBV18 | . | CASSLDSALSYNEKLFF | TGTGCCAGCTCCCTCGACAGCGCTTTATCCTATAATGAAAAACTGTTTTTT
TRBJ2-3 | few | TRBV5-1 | TRBD2 | CASSQRDYRDTQYF | TGCGCCAGCAGCCAACGGGACTATAGAGATACGCAGTATTTT
TRBJ2-3 | . | TRBV29-1 | TRBD2 | CSVEGGREEISDTQYF | TGCAGCGTTGAAGGGGGGCGGGAGGAAATCTCAGATACGCAGTATTTT
TRBJ1-1 | . | TRBV10-3 | TRBD1 | CATAPTGLGNEAFF | TGTGCCACCGCCCCGACAGGGCTTGGAAATGAAGCTTTCTTT
TRBJ2-3 | once | TRBV28 | TRBD2 | CASSLRGLAGADTQYF | TGTGCCAGCAGTTTAAGGGGACTAGCGGGAGCAGATACGCAGTATTTT
TRBJ1-5 | . | TRBV27 | TRBD1 | CASSSRGQRNQPQHF | TGTGCCAGCAGTTCCAGGGGGCAGCGAAATCAGCCCCAGCATTTT
TRBJ1-6 | . | TRBV6-1 | . | CASVDGVMPLHF | TGTGCCAGCGTTGACGGAGTTATGCCCCTCCACTTT
TRBJ1-1 | . | TRBV27 | TRBD1 | CASSPRTGRTDTEAFF | TGTGCCAGCAGTCCCCGGACAGGGAGGACCGACACTGAAGCTTTCTTT
TRBJ1-3 | . | TRBV6-5 | . | CASRAEQFSGNTIYF | TGTGCCAGCAGGGCCGAACAGTTCTCTGGAAACACCATATATTTT
TRBJ2-5 | . | TRBV6-5 | . | CASSSTGGGKETQYF | TGTGCCAGCAGTTCTACGGGGGGCGGGAAAGAGACCCAGTACTTC
TRBJ2-3 | . | TRBV30 | TRBD2 | CAWSVPPLASTDTQYF | TGTGCCTGGAGTGTACCCCCACTAGCGTCCACAGATACGCAGTATTTT
TRBJ2-3 | . | TRBV7-3 | TRBD1 | CASSLLGQTTDTQYF | TGTGCCAGCAGCTTATTGGGACAGACCACAGATACGCAGTATTTT
TRBJ1-5 | . | TRBV5-1 | . | CASSVENSSNQPQHF | TGCGCCAGCAGCGTTGAAAATAGTAGCAATCAGCCCCAGCATTTT
TRBJ1-1 | . | TRBV15 | . | CATSRAGVDNTEAFF | TGTGCCACCAGCAGAGCGGGGGTTGACAACACTGAAGCTTTCTTT
TRBJ1-2 | . | TRBV28 | TRBD1 | CASSAGTGVHGYTF | TGTGCCAGCAGTGCCGGGACAGGGGTCCATGGCTACACCTTC
TRBJ1-6 | . | TRBV7-2 | . | CASSLDTWPPLHF | TGTGCCAGCAGCTTAGACACCTGGCCACCCCTCCACTTT
TRBJ1-1 | . | TRBV5-1 | . | CASLRGNTEAFF | TGCGCCAGCCTCAGGGGGAACACTGAAGCTTTCTTT
TRBJ2-3 | . | TRBV6-4 | TRBD2 | CASSLSAGGLDTQYF | TGTGCCAGCAGCCTTTCAGCGGGAGGGTTAGATACGCAGTATTTT
TRBJ1-2 | . | TRBV27 | TRBD1 | CASSPRTGGYGYTF | TGTGCCAGCAGTCCGCGGACAGGGGGCTATGGCTACACCTTC
TRBJ2-5 | . | TRBV5-1 | TRBD1 | CASSLAGQGETQYF | TGCGCCAGCAGCTTGGCCGGACAGGGGGAGACCCAGTACTTC
TRBJ2-1 | . | TRBV19 | TRBD1 | CASSDQTGYNEQFF | TGTGCCAGTAGTGATCAGACAGGGTACAATGAGCAGTTCTTC
TRBJ1-2 | . | TRBV19 | . | CATVGGDGYTF | TGTGCCACTGTAGGGGGAGATGGCTACACCTTC
TRBJ1-5 | . | TRBV18 | . | CAHTKLKTRVRGRPQHF | TGTGCTCATACAAAGTTAAAGACGAGGGTACGGGGAAGGCCCCAGCATTTT
TRBJ1-2 | . | TRBV28 | TRBD1 | CASSQGTELLNYGYTF | TGTGCCAGCAGTCAAGGGACAGAATTACTTAACTATGGCTACACCTTC
TRBJ2-2 | . | TRBV29-1 | TRBD2 | CSVGVSGGPGELFF | TGCAGCGTTGGAGTTAGCGGGGGCCCCGGGGAGCTGTTTTTT
TRBJ2-3 | . | TRBV9 | TRBD1 | CASSDLLGQMESPDTQYF | TGTGCCAGCAGCGACCTACTGGGACAGATGGAAAGTCCAGATACGCAGTATTTT
TRBJ1-1 | once | TRBV27 | . | CASSPWEGGNTEAFF | TGTGCCAGCAGTCCCTGGGAGGGAGGGAACACTGAAGCTTTCTTT
TRBJ2-1 | . | TRBV28 | TRBD2 | CASRLTSGPNLLYNEQFF | TGTGCCAGCAGGTTGACTAGCGGGCCTAATCTACTTTACAATGAGCAGTTCTTC
TRBJ2-2 | . | TRBV19 | TRBD1 | CASIQGAAGELFF | TGTGCCAGTATACAGGGGGCGGCCGGGGAGCTGTTTTTT
TRBJ2-1 | . | TRBV7-6 | TRBD2 | CASSLGGTSGGAGYEQFF | TGTGCCAGCAGCTTAGGTGGGACTAGCGGGGGGGCGGGATATGAGCAGTTCTTC
TRBJ1-2 | . | TRBV9 | TRBD1 | CASSPRDRGRSHGYTF | TGTGCCAGCAGCCCACGGGACAGGGGCCGGTCCCATGGCTACACCTTC
TRBJ1-2 | . | TRBV19 | . | CASTRGYYGYTF | TGTGCCAGTACTAGGGGGTACTATGGCTACACCTTC
TRBJ1-1 | medium-sized | TRBV7-9 | . | CASSLVGHSTEAFF | TGTGCCAGCAGCTTAGTTGGACACTCCACTGAAGCTTTCTTT
TRBJ2-4 | . | TRBV2 | TRBD1 | CASSPGQSMPKPKNIQYF | TGTGCCAGCAGTCCGGGACAGAGCATGCCAAAGCCCAAAAACATTCAGTACTTC
TRBJ2-1 | . | TRBV27 | . | CASSPTGGPEQFF | TGTGCCAGCAGTCCAACGGGCGGGCCTGAGCAGTTCTTC
TRBJ2-1 | once | TRBV9 | TRBD2 | CASSVVGLAGGSNEQFF | TGTGCCAGCAGCGTGGTTGGGCTAGCGGGAGGCTCCAATGAGCAGTTCTTC
TRBJ1-1 | . | TRBV19 | . | CASSYSMNTEAFF | TGTGCCAGTAGCTACAGCATGAACACTGAAGCTTTCTTT
TRBJ1-5 | . | TRBV7-9 | TRBD1 | CASSSGGGNQPQHF | TGTGCCAGCAGCTCAGGGGGCGGCAATCAGCCCCAGCATTTT
TRBJ2-2 | . | TRBV9 | . | CASSPSSRASNTGELFF | TGTGCCAGCAGCCCTTCCTCGCGGGCTTCGAACACCGGGGAGCTGTTTTTT
TRBJ2-1 | . | TRBV27 | . | CASSLAVGRPYNEQFF | TGTGCCAGCAGTTTGGCAGTCGGGAGACCCTACAATGAGCAGTTCTTC
TRBJ1-5 | . | TRBV28 | . | CASSLTLTGDQPQHF | TGTGCCAGCAGTTTGACTCTGACGGGGGATCAGCCCCAGCATTTT
TRBJ2-5 | . | TRBV30 | TRBD1 | CAWGGQEETQYF | TGTGCCTGGGGGGGACAGGAAGAGACCCAGTACTTC
TRBJ1-1 | . | TRBV7-9 | . | CASSLAQGFTEAFF | TGTGCCAGCAGCTTAGCGCAGGGTTTCACTGAAGCTTTCTTT
TRBJ1-2 | . | TRBV19 | TRBD1 | CASVRQGPIYGYTF | TGTGCCAGTGTAAGACAGGGACCCATCTATGGCTACACCTTC
TRBJ1-2 | . | TRBV27 | . | CASSTGGGLGGWGYTF | TGTGCCAGCAGTACGGGAGGTGGTTTGGGGGGCTGGGGCTACACCTTC
TRBJ2-1 | . | TRBV9 | TRBD1 | CASSKTGTGYNEQFF | TGTGCCAGCAGTAAAACTGGGACAGGGTACAATGAGCAGTTCTTC
TRBJ2-3 | . | TRBV4-1 | . | CASSQAVFLTDTQYF | TGCGCCAGCAGCCAAGCAGTGTTTCTCACAGATACGCAGTATTTT
TRBJ2-2 | medium-sized | TRBV6-4 | TRBD1 | CASSDGQGAGELFF | TGTGCCAGCAGTGACGGACAGGGGGCCGGGGAGCTGTTTTTT
TRBJ2-7 | . | TRBV7-8 | . | CASSPADSDEQYF | TGTGCCAGCAGCCCAGCGGATTCCGACGAGCAGTACTTC
TRBJ2-1 | once | TRBV27 | TRBD2 | CASSLLGLAYNEQFF | TGTGCCAGCAGTTTATTGGGACTAGCATACAATGAGCAGTTCTTC
TRBJ1-1 | . | TRBV4-1 | TRBD1 | CASSQYGDSRMGLNTEAFF | TGCGCCAGCAGCCAATATGGGGACAGCAGAATGGGGTTGAACACTGAAGCTTTCTTT